The 28 T cell receptor beta chains below were found in one sample sequenced in a study of control samples from healthy donors and cancer patients. The data were produced by immunoSEQ multiplex PCR, yet TCRdb's version contains in-frame clones alone and is incomplete. Counted here are some 74,000 clones, 85% to 95% occurring once; the ten biggest clones make up approximately 3%. Material for sequencing was blood. Receptor source: a woman aged 25 to 39 in good health.

This clone has more than one count but fewer than ten. The rearrangement joins TRBV9 to TRBJ2-3; the D gene is possibly TRBD2 (6 bases). This CDR3 region has 15 residues. The V gene's germline CDR1 is SGDLS and CDR2 YYNGEE. The V end was cut by 2 bases, the J end by 0 bases, with 10 bases between. In DNA form, the CDR3 reads TGTGCCAGCAGCGTCGCGGGGCCTAGCACAGATACGCAGTATTTT. It encodes CASSVAGPSTDTQYF.

The CDR3 region has the DNA TGTGCCAGCAGTTACTCGACAGGAATGAACACTGAAGCTTTCTTT. Protein product: CASSYSTGMNTEAFF. The chain carries TRBV6-5 and TRBJ1-1; TRBD1 is a possible D gene (6 bases). V was pared by 0 bases and J by 0 bases, with 8 bases between. This CDR3 has 15 amino acids. In germline, CDR1 is MNHEY, CDR2 SVGAGI.

V gene TRBV11-2 combines with J gene TRBJ2-5; 10 bases align to TRBD2. Trimming at V came to 6 bases and at J to 4 bases, leaving 11 bases not matched to a gene. The V gene's germline CDR1 is SGHAT and CDR2 FQNNGV. The CDR3 runs 16 residues. The CDR3 bases are TGTGCCAGCAGTTACAACGTGAAGCGGGGGGGAGAGACCCAGTACTTC. Its translation: CASSYNVKRGGETQYF.

The chain couples TRBV5-1 to TRBJ1-1; D perhaps matches TRBD1 (5 bases). There are 12 residues in the CDR3. The ends were cut back, 4 bases at V and 5 bases at J, with 9 bases in the middle. Germline V lookup: CDR1 SGHRS, CDR2 YFSETQ. The CDR3 reads CASSREGTEAFF. The CDR3 nucleotides are TGCGCCAGCAGCAGAGAGGGGACTGAAGCTTTCTTT.

The chain links TRBV20-1 to TRBJ1-4; D is undetermined. Trimming left V 3 bases short and J 8 bases short, with 13 bases between. The length of the CDR3 is 13 residues. Germline CDR1 reads DFQATT; CDR2 reads SNEGSKA (reference sequence). The CDR3 sequence: CSASSTHGEKLFF. In DNA, the CDR3 is TGCAGTGCTAGTAGTACTCACGGGGAAAAACTGTTTTTT.

The chain couples TRBV6-5 to TRBJ1-1, with TRBD1 matching over 9 bases. The CDR3 is 13 amino acids. Trimming cost V 6 bases and J 6 bases; bases outside gene matches: 5. The germline V gene has CDR1 MNHEY and CDR2 SVGAGI. DNA for the CDR3: TGTGCCAGCAGGGGAACAGGGGGCTCTGAAGCTTTCTTT. Translated: CASRGTGGSEAFF.

The J gene is TRBJ1-4, the V gene TRBV10-3; perhaps TRBD1 as D (5 bases). Germline V gene data show CDR1 as ENHRY and CDR2 as SYGVKD. This CDR3 spans 13 amino acids. Trimming removed 6 bases at V and 2 bases at J, with 7 bases between. CDR3 DNA sequence: TGTGCCATCAGAGGGGACACTAATGAAAAACTGTTTTTT. It is translated as CAIRGDTNEKLFF.

This clone was counted once. This rearrangement joins TRBV3-1 (or the pseudogene TRBV3-2) to TRBJ2-3; D is undetermined. Germline-derived CDR1 and CDR2 are LGHDT and YNNKEL (reference sequence). V was pared by 2 bases and J by 7 bases, with 16 bases between. The CDR3 length is 15 residues. CDR3 DNA: TGTGCCAGCAGCCAACAACCTCAGCCTCAGAATACGCAGTATTTT. This sequence encodes CASSQQPQPQNTQYF.

The chain combines TRBV5-6 with TRBJ1-6, with D maybe TRBD1 (6 bases). Germline assignment: CDR1 SGHDT and CDR2 YYEEEE. CDR3 size: 14 residues. The V and J ends lost 3 bases and 7 bases respectively, with 11 bases between them. Written as DNA, the CDR3 is TGTGCCAGCAGCTGGGCGGGGGGCAATTCACCCCTCCACTTT. It specifies CASSWAGGNSPLHF.

The rearrangement uses TRBV18 and TRBJ1-1; D uncertain. Germline CDR1 reads KGHSH; CDR2 reads LQKENI. Trimming left V 3 bases short and J 1 base short, with 6 bases between. The CDR3 consists of 13 residues. CDR3 in amino acids: CASSPEGNTEAFF. CDR3 DNA: TGTGCCAGCTCACCGGAGGGGAACACTGAAGCTTTCTTT.

This sequence joins TRBV9 and TRBJ2-5; TRBD2 agrees at 10 bases. Trimming took 2 bases from V and 5 from J; bases not matched to a gene: 12. Looked up from germline, CDR1 is SGDLS and CDR2 is YYNGEE. CDR3 length equals 17 residues. CDR3 nucleotides: TGTGCCAGCAGCGTCGGTGGGCTAGCGGGGGAAATGGAGACCCAGTACTTC. This gives the protein CASSVGGLAGEMETQYF.

V usage is TRBV30 and J usage is TRBJ1-1; possible D gene TRBD1, 5 bases. Germline V gene sequence: CDR1 GTSNPN, CDR2 SVGIG (reference sequence). The CDR3 has 15 amino acids. V lost 1 base to trimming and J lost 6 bases, with 18 bases between them. The CDR3 DNA reads TGTGCCTGGAGTGGATCGCTCTTGGGGGTACCTGAAGCTTTCTTT. Encoded protein: CAWSGSLLGVPEAFF.

Of note for this clone: No conserved phenylalanine or tryptophan is present at the end of the CDR3, so a read error is the likely explanation. The limits of the CDR3 on the DNA are not certain, so only TCRdb's listed CDR3 is given. The chain carries TRBV10-2 and TRBJ1-2; the D call TRBD1 from the table was never checked on the DNA. The CDR3 sequence runs 11 residues, both termini included. Germline CDR1 WSHSY, CDR2 SAAADI. The CDR3 is CASSGPRDTSL.

The chain recombines TRBV24-1 with TRBJ2-3; D may correspond to TRBD1 or TRBD2 (5 bases each). This CDR3 region has 14 residues. V was shortened by 9 bases and J by 3 bases, with 15 bases between the two germline ends. From germline, CDR1 is KGHDR and CDR2 SFDVKD. CDR3: CATSGDGTTDTQYF. CDR3 in DNA: TGTGCCACCTCCGGGGACGGAACGACAGATACGCAGTATTTT.

The chain is built from TRBV9 and TRBJ1-1; D is possibly TRBD1 (6 bases). V lost 0 bases and J 8 bases, leaving 8 bases between the germline ends. CDR1 is SGDLS, CDR2 YYNGEE, per germline. This CDR3 has 12 amino acids. The CDR3 loop is CASSVAGGEAFF. CDR3 coding DNA: TGTGCCAGCAGCGTAGCTGGGGGCGAAGCTTTCTTT.

The rearrangement uses TRBV14 and TRBJ1-4, with D hard to call. This CDR3 region has 12 residues. The V end was cut by 1 base, the J end by 6 bases, with 3 bases between. Germline V gives CDR1 SGHDN, CDR2 FVKESK. The CDR3 spells CASSQVDEKLFF. The DNA for the CDR3 is TGTGCCAGCAGCCAAGTTGATGAAAAACTGTTTTTT.

The gene calls are TRBV19 and TRBJ1-3, with a tentative D call TRBD1 (5 bases). The CDR3 covers 14 residues. Between the trimmed V and J ends, which lost 4 bases and 1 base, there was a span of 8 bases. CDR1 LNHDA and CDR2 SQIVND come from the germline V gene (reference sequence). DNA for the CDR3: TGTGCCAGTAGTACGAGGGGTTCTGGAAACACCATATATTTT. Translated, it gives CASSTRGSGNTIYF. Full variable domain (remainder filled in from reference TRBV19 and TRBJ1-3): DGGITQSPKYLFRKEGQNVTLSCEQNLNHDAMYWYRQDPGQGLRLIYYSQIVNDFQKGDIAEGYSVSREKKESFPLTVTSAQKNPTAFYLCASSTRGSGNTIYFGEGSWLTVV.

The chain uses TRBV3-1 (or the pseudogene TRBV3-2) and TRBJ1-2, with a weak D call TRBD1 (5 bases). V lost 0 bases and J 9 bases, leaving 14 bases between the germline ends. The CDR3 contains 14 residues. The germline V gene has CDR1 LGHDT and CDR2 YNNKEL (reference sequence). CDR3 DNA: TGTGCCAGCAGCCAAGAATTCAGGGCAGGTAGCTACACCTTC. This translates into CASSQEFRAGSYTF.

The rearrangement joins TRBV28 to TRBJ2-1; 8 bases are shared with TRBD1. The CDR3 extends over 13 amino acids. The J segment lost 9 bases and the V segment lost 10 bases, leaving 11 bases of the junction unmatched. CDR1 is MDHEN and CDR2 is SYDVKM in the germline V gene. The CDR3 reads CAIMDRVMSEQFF. CDR3 nucleotides: TGTGCCATCATGGACAGGGTTATGTCTGAGCAGTTCTTC.

This chain joins TRBV19 and TRBJ1-2; weak D call: TRBD1 (5 bases). CDR3 length: 11 residues. Germline V gene lookup returns CDR1 LNHDA and CDR2 SQIVND (reference sequence). V lost 11 bases, J lost 4 bases, and 11 bases lay in between. The CDR3 DNA reads as TGTGCCGTAGGGGATGTCTATGGCTACACCTTC. The encoded protein is CAVGDVYGYTF.

The chain employs TRBV4-2 and TRBJ1-1, with 7 positions matching TRBD1. Germline V lookup: CDR1 LGHNA, CDR2 YNFKEQ. With V trimmed by 0 bases and J by 3 bases, 10 bases remained unmatched. The CDR3 is made up of 17 amino acids. CDR3 coding DNA: TGTGCCAGCAGCCAAGATATAGTACTAACAGGGGACACTGAAGCTTTCTTT. Its translation: CASSQDIVLTGDTEAFF.

The chain uses TRBV30 and TRBJ1-1; 9 bases are a match to TRBD1. Germline V gene lookup returns CDR1 GTSNPN and CDR2 SVGIG (reference sequence). V dropped 3 bases and J dropped 1; count of bases not matched to a gene: 12. This CDR3 is built from 17 residues. CDR3 sequence reads: CAWSTYGTGKTNTEAFF. As DNA, the CDR3 is TGTGCCTGGAGCACCTATGGGACAGGGAAAACGAACACTGAAGCTTTCTTT.

V gene TRBV27 combines with J gene TRBJ2-2; 8 positions agree with TRBD1. Per germline, CDR1 MNHEY and CDR2 SMNVEV (reference sequence). The CDR3 is 17 residues long. J gave up 1 base and V 4 bases, and 8 bases lay outside the gene matches. The CDR3 nucleotides read TGTGCCAGCAGTTCCTACTCCGGGACAGGGAACACCGGGGAGCTGTTTTTT. This sequence encodes CASSSYSGTGNTGELFF.

The V gene is TRBV5-1, the J gene TRBJ2-7, with TRBD2 matching over 10 bases. Trimming at V came to 6 bases and at J to 4 bases, leaving 10 bases not matched to a gene. Germline V gene data show CDR1 as SGHRS and CDR2 as YFSETQ. The CDR3 loop spans 15 amino acids. In DNA, the CDR3 is TGCGCCAGCACCCGGATAGCGGGGGGAACTTACGAGCAGTACGTC. This encodes CASTRIAGGTYEQYV.

The V and J genes are TRBV2 and TRBJ1-1; 10 bases agree with TRBD1. The CDR3 runs 15 residues. The V gene's germline CDR1 is SNHLY and CDR2 FYNNEI. After removal of 5 bases from V and 2 bases from J, the junction contained 5 bases not matched to a gene. DNA of the CDR3: TGTGCCAGCAGTCCGGGACAGGGGTCTAACACTGAAGCTTTCTTT. Translating gives CASSPGQGSNTEAFF. Based on the CDR3 plus reference TRBV2 and TRBJ1-1, the full variable domain is EPEVTQTPSHQVTQMGQEVILRCVPISNHLYFYWYRQILGQKVEFLVSFYNNEISEKSEIFDDQFSVERPDGSNFTLKIRSTKLEDSAMYFCASSPGQGSNTEAFFGQGTRLTVV.

This clone was recorded once. The V and J genes are TRBV10-2 and TRBJ2-5, with 7 bases that match TRBD2. Germline V CDR1 and CDR2: WSHSY, SAAADI. The CDR3 contains 15 residues. Germline trimming cut 9 bases from V and 4 bases from J; bases unmatched to any gene: 14. The CDR3 loop reads CASRTRGGGRETQYF. The CDR3 DNA reads TGCGCCAGTAGAACCCGCGGGGGAGGGCGAGAGACCCAGTACTTC.

A word on this clone: One junction end does not reproduce the germline sequence, and a read error may be involved. J is TRBJ2-7 and V is TRBV18; D may be TRBD1 (5 bases). Germline CDR1 is KGHSH and CDR2 is LQKENI. This CDR3 contains 14 residues. The CDR3 sequence is CATSPLGARDEQYF. The CDR3 region has the DNA TGTGCCACCTCACCCCTTGGGGCCAGGGACGAGCAGTACTTC.

This clone was picked up one time. The chain uses TRBV18 and TRBJ2-7; 14 bases agree with TRBD2. Germline values: CDR1 KGHSH, CDR2 LQKENI. V was pared by 3 bases and J by 7 bases, with 5 bases of the junction left unmatched. CDR3 length equals 15 residues. CDR3 amino acids: CASSPGLAGGFEQYF. The CDR3 DNA reads as TGTGCCAGCTCACCTGGACTAGCGGGGGGCTTTGAGCAGTACTTC.